This T cell receptor (beta chain) was sequenced for a study of cytomegalovirus exposure and HLA in healthy donors. A note on this clone: Its matching antigen is unknown. One junction end does not reproduce the germline sequence, and a read error may be involved.

General observations from the study: While the bulk of TCR sequences proved rare, some public TCRs turned up in many donors.

CDR1 SSHAT and CDR2 FNYEAQ come from the germline V gene (reference sequence). The CDR3 has 12 amino acids. PCR was performed using 60 Vbeta and 13 Jbeta primers. The repertoire was sequenced with immunoSEQ multiplex PCR; TCRdb's copy has only in-frame clones and lacks some. The table lists under 200,000 clones, roughly 75% of them singletons. This chain links TRBV7-7 with TRBJ2-5; 8 bases map to TRBD2. The sample was PBMCs. This sequence originates from a man aged 18 to 29 in good health and CMV-seronegative. The CDR3 spells CASSAGGETQYF. The CDR3 DNA reads TGTGCTAGCAGCGCGGGAGGTGAGACCCAGTACTTC.